The following is a T cell receptor beta chain sequence with its context. The data belong to a study of OX40 agonist ivuxolimab in advanced cancers. Study information: Two cutaneous melanoma patients and one hepatocellular carcinoma patient, three in all, had partial responses.

Clones were sequenced by immunoSEQ multiplex PCR, and TCRdb holds only the in-frame ones, with some missing. Here the sample spans some 35,000 clones, approximately 79% being singletons. Between the trimmed V and J ends, which lost 0 bases and 0 bases, there was a span of 15 bases. The CDR3 consists of 17 residues. Germline lookup yields CDR1 SGHRS and CDR2 YFSETQ. The starting material was CD4+ or CD8+ T cells sorted from blood, obtained in a trial of the OX40 agonist ivuxolimab. The sequence derives from an adult with an advanced solid tumor such as melanoma, head and neck, liver or kidney cancer. The rearrangement links TRBV5-1 to TRBJ1-1, with D perhaps TRBD1 (5 bases). The DNA for the CDR3 is TGCGCCAGCAGCTTGGTGTACGGGACGGCTCTGAACACTGAAGCTTTCTTT. It specifies CASSLVYGTALNTEAFF.